This T cell receptor beta chain was retrieved from a study of blood T cell repertoires in COVID-19. In the study overall: Sample material is recorded as cDNA or gDNA derived from T cells, B-cell-depleted T cells, or PBMCs.

In the original processing: Estimation of nucleated cell counts was performed using reference gene primer amplification. Here immunoSEQ multiplex PCR was the method, and the copy in TCRdb shows in-frame clones only, minus some. V and J calls and clone size come straight from that table; D and trimming were deduced from the DNA. This repertoire shows approximately 34,000 clones, 75% to 90% found once; its top ten account for over 8%. Sequencing was done on a sample of peripheral blood. The receptor was derived from a human donor in a cohort sampled during active COVID-19.

The CDR3 reads CASSLDPPGTGDNEQFF. CDR3 nucleotides: TGCGCCAGCAGCTTGGACCCTCCCGGGACAGGGGACAATGAGCAGTTCTTC. J is TRBJ2-1 and V is TRBV5-1, with 10 bases lining up with TRBD1. Germline V gives CDR1 SGHRS, CDR2 YFSETQ. This CDR3 is 17 amino acids long. The ends lost 0 bases at V and 5 bases at J; junction bases unmatched: 8.